Following are 24 T cell receptor beta chains from one sample sequenced in a study of neurological immune-mediated disorders. TCRdb re-called the 5' RACE reads with MiXCR, one entry per CDR3 protein. The repertoire has some 53,000 distinct CDR3 sequences, approximately 17% of them found once; the top ten carry 4.4%. The sequenced sample consisted of PBMCs. These receptors all stem from a man aged 55 to 70 in good health.

This clonotype came up many times. The rearrangement links TRBV20-1 to TRBJ1-1, with 8 bases aligning to TRBD1. The CDR3 has 12 residues. Germline trimming cut 1 base from V and 11 bases from J; bases unmatched to any gene: 6. CDR1 DFQATT and CDR2 SNEGSKA come from the germline V gene (reference sequence). CDR3 in amino acids: CSARARDRLAFF. CDR3 sequence (DNA): TGCAGTGCTAGAGCCCGGGACAGGTTGGCTTTCTTT.

The chain employs TRBV5-8 and TRBJ2-7; 11 nucleotides match TRBD2. The CDR3 extends over 16 amino acids. The germline gives CDR1 SGHTS, CDR2 YDEGEE. Unmatched junction bases numbered 10, after V lost 5 bases and J lost 3 bases. The CDR3 spells CASRYDLLAGVYEQYF. Written as DNA, the CDR3 is TGTGCCAGCAGATACGACTTACTAGCGGGGGTCTACGAGCAGTACTTC. Drawing the rest from reference TRBV5-8 and TRBJ2-7, the complete variable domain is EAGVTQSPTHLIKTRGQQATLRCSPISGHTSVYWYQQALGLGLQFLLWYDEGEERNRGNFPPRFSGRQFPNYSSELNVNALELEDSALYLCASRYDLLAGVYEQYFGPGTRLTVT.

This chain uses TRBV29-1 with TRBJ1-3; D may be TRBD1 (5 bases). Trimming left V 1 base short and J 3 bases short, with 10 bases between. From germline, CDR1 is SQVTM and CDR2 ANQGSEA. The CDR3 covers 14 residues. CDR3 residues: CSVEVGEGGNTIYF. The CDR3 DNA reads as TGCAGCGTTGAAGTGGGGGAGGGTGGAAACACCATATATTTT.

This clonotype was found many times. The chain has TRBV7-8 and TRBJ2-7; D is perhaps TRBD1 (6 bases). CDR1 is SGHVS, CDR2 FQNEAQ, per germline. Trimming cost V 7 bases and J 7 bases, with 8 bases left between them. This CDR3 spans 10 amino acids. CDR3 sequence: CASMGAEQYF. Here the CDR3 DNA reads TGTGCCAGCATGGGGGCGGAGCAGTACTTC.

V usage is TRBV28 and J usage is TRBJ2-7; 7 bases agree with TRBD2. V lost 5 bases, J lost 3 bases, and 10 bases stayed unmatched. This CDR3 is built from 15 residues. Germline V CDR1 and CDR2: MDHEN, SYDVKM. The CDR3 here is CASSLPGLDLYEQYF. The CDR3 DNA sequence: TGTGCCAGCAGTCTCCCAGGACTAGATCTCTACGAGCAGTACTTC. Using reference TRBV28 and TRBJ2-7 for the parts outside the CDR3, the full variable domain is DVKVTQSSRYLVKRTGEKVFLECVQDMDHENMFWYRQDPGLGLRLIYFSYDVKMKEKGDIPEGYSVSREKKERFSLILESASTNQTSMYLCASSLPGLDLYEQYFGPGTRLTVT.

This clonotype was counted a few times. V usage is TRBV19 and J usage is TRBJ1-4; possibly TRBD1 for D (6 bases). The germline V gene encodes CDR1 LNHDA and CDR2 SQIVND (reference sequence). This CDR3 comprises 13 residues. V lost 4 bases, J lost 7 bases, and 10 bases lay in between. Here the CDR3 DNA reads TGTGCCAGTAGTAGGAGGGGGGCTGAAAAACTGTTTTTT. Translation: CASSRRGAEKLFF.

This clonotype was recorded at least ten times. The chain has TRBV7-2 and TRBJ1-6, with TRBD1 identical over 10 bases. This CDR3 has 15 residues. V gave up 5 bases and J gave up 14 bases; unmatched junction bases: 12. CDR1 and CDR2 (germline): SGHTA, FQGNSA. CDR3 nucleotide sequence: TGTGCCAGCAGCGTAGGGGGGACAGGGGAGAGGGCCCTCCACTTT. This codes for CASSVGGTGERALHF. The full variable domain, rest sourced from reference TRBV7-2 and TRBJ1-6, is GAGVSQSPSNKVTEKGKDVELRCDPISGHTALYWYRQSLGQGLEFLIYFQGNSAPDKSGLPSDRFSAERTGGSVSTLTIQRTQQEDSAVYLCASSVGGTGERALHFGNGTRLTVT.

With respect to this clonotype: A read error may be the cause here, since a much bigger clone is one base away. The rearrangement joins TRBV10-3 to TRBJ2-3; TRBD2 agrees at 8 bases. The V gene's germline CDR1 is ENHRY and CDR2 SYGVKD. V dropped 10 bases and J dropped 3; count of bases not matched to a gene: 6. This CDR3 contains 13 residues. CDR3 nucleotide sequence: TGTGCCAACAGCCTAGCGGGTACAGATACGCAGTATTTT. It specifies CANSLAGTDTQYF.

This clonotype was observed at least ten times. The chain uses TRBV7-9 and TRBJ1-6; 8 nucleotides align to TRBD1. V gave up 5 bases and J gave up 7 bases; unmatched junction bases: 7. The germline gives CDR1 SEHNR, CDR2 FQNEAQ (reference sequence). The CDR3 totals 15 residues. This CDR3 reads CASSPSGQGNSPLHF. The CDR3 coding sequence is TGTGCCAGCAGCCCGAGCGGACAGGGCAATTCACCCCTCCACTTT.

The V and J genes are TRBV20-1 and TRBJ1-1; D ambiguous. The CDR3 consists of 13 residues. CDR1 DFQATT and CDR2 SNEGSKA come from the germline V gene (reference sequence). Between the trimmed V and J ends, which lost 1 base and 2 bases, there was a span of 8 bases. The CDR3 coding sequence is TGCAGTGCTAGAGGGGCAGGCAACACTGAAGCTTTCTTT. This codes for CSARGAGNTEAFF.

CDR3 DNA: TGTGCCAGTAATGCGCGTGGAGGAGCCACAGATACGCAGTATTTT. This codes for CASNARGGATDTQYF. The genes are TRBV19 and TRBJ2-3; weak D call: TRBD2 (5 bases). The CDR3 sequence is 15 residues long. Per the germline V gene, CDR1 is LNHDA and CDR2 is SQIVND (reference sequence). Trimming shortened V by 7 bases and J by 2 bases, and 16 bases separated the two germline ends.

This clonotype appeared many times. This chain links TRBV6-1 with TRBJ2-7, with D possibly being TRBD1 (7 bases). Looked up from germline, CDR1 is MNHNS and CDR2 is SASEGT. CDR3 length: 13 amino acids. V was clipped by 3 bases and J by 3 bases, with 9 bases between them. CDR3 sequence: CASSDRGDYEQYF. The CDR3 nucleotides are TGTGCCAGCAGTGACAGGGGGGACTACGAGCAGTACTTC.

The rearrangement joins TRBV11-2 to TRBJ2-1; D ambiguous. From germline, CDR1 is SGHAT and CDR2 FQNNGV. The CDR3 has 12 amino acids. Trimming removed 2 bases from V and 9 bases from J, with 8 bases in between. In DNA, the CDR3 is TGTGCCAGCAGCTTAAAAGCATCTGAGCAGTTCTTC. This gives the protein CASSLKASEQFF. Supplemented by reference TRBV11-2 and TRBJ2-1, the full variable domain reads EAGVAQSPRYKIIEKRQSVAFWCNPISGHATLYWYQQILGQGPKLLIQFQNNGVVDDSQLPKDRFSAERLKGVDSTLKIQPAKLEDSAVYLCASSLKASEQFFGPGTRLTVL.

This clonotype was counted ten times or more. The chain combines TRBV3-1 with TRBJ2-4; 7 nucleotides agree with TRBD2. CDR1 and CDR2 from the germline V gene are LGHDT and YNNKEL (reference sequence). The CDR3 contains 16 residues. V was clipped by 3 bases and J by 0 bases; unmatched bases: 5. CDR3 in DNA: TGTGCCAGCAGCCACGGGGGGAACCTAGCCAAAAACATTCAGTACTTC. Its translation: CASSHGGNLAKNIQYF.

This clonotype was recorded many times. The chain joins TRBV27 to TRBJ2-3; the D gene is possibly TRBD1 (5 bases). This CDR3 is 16 amino acids long. Germline lookup yields CDR1 MNHEY and CDR2 SMNVEV (reference sequence). V was clipped by 4 bases and J by 0 bases, with 14 bases between them. The CDR3 DNA reads as TGTGCCAGCAGTTCCGGGTGGGGCCTAAGCACAGATACGCAGTATTTT. It encodes CASSSGWGLSTDTQYF.

This clonotype was recorded many times. Here the CDR3 DNA reads TGTGCCAGCATAGGAACGCAGTGGGGGCGACGCGAGCAGTACTTC. It codes for CASIGTQWGRREQYF. The chain combines TRBV6-5 with TRBJ2-7; TRBD1 is a possible D gene (6 bases). The CDR3 runs to 15 residues. Germline loops: CDR1 MNHEY, CDR2 SVGAGI. V gave up 7 bases and J gave up 6 bases, with 22 bases separating them.

Many counts were recorded for this clonotype. Germline and junction disagree at one end, which may indicate a read error. The chain joins TRBV11-3 to TRBJ2-1, with 8 bases fitting TRBD2. The CDR3 is made up of 14 amino acids. Germline V gene data show CDR1 as SGHNT and CDR2 as YENEEA. This CDR3 is CASSYTGTSNEQFF. CDR3 DNA sequence: TGTGCCAGTAGCTATACCGGGACTAGCAATGAGCAGTTCTTC.

Worth noting for this clonotype: Relative to the germline gene, one junction end is altered; a read error may explain this. The chain uses TRBV29-1 and TRBJ2-3, with TRBD2 matching 9 bases. The length of the CDR3 is 14 residues. The germline V gene encodes CDR1 SQVTM and CDR2 ANQGSEA. The CDR3 sequence: CSIEPSREGRTQYF. In DNA, the CDR3 is TGCAGCATTGAGCCCTCGCGGGAGGGAAGGACGCAGTATTTT.

This clonotype occurred many times. This sequence joins TRBV9 and TRBJ2-2, with unresolved D. The V end was cut by 1 base, the J end by 7 bases, with 11 bases between. The CDR3 covers 14 residues. The germline CDR1 and CDR2 sequences are SGDLS and YYNGEE. CDR3 nucleotide sequence: TGTGCCAGCAGCGTATTGGGTGGAATCGGGGAGCTGTTTTTT. It codes for CASSVLGGIGELFF.

This clonotype was picked up many times. This rearrangement joins TRBV5-6 to TRBJ1-5; D gene uncertain. Germline CDR1 is SGHDT and CDR2 is YYEEEE. The germline V and J ends were trimmed by 0 bases and 10 bases, with 11 bases remaining between them. The CDR3 extends over 13 amino acids. The CDR3 bases are TGTGCCAGCAGCTTGGCGGAGGGCACACCCCAGCATTTT. This sequence encodes CASSLAEGTPQHF.

There are many counts of this clonotype. J is TRBJ2-5 and V is TRBV5-1; tentatively, D is TRBD2 (6 bases). The CDR3 length is 14 residues. Trimming took 3 bases from V and 5 from J, leaving 14 bases between them. Germline V gene sequence: CDR1 SGHRS, CDR2 YFSETQ. In DNA, the CDR3 is TGCGCCAGCAGCTGGGGGGTGACTTCGGAGACCCAGTACTTC. It yields the protein CASSWGVTSETQYF.

In its sample, this clonotype was seen many times. The chain links TRBV29-1 to TRBJ1-1, with D possibly TRBD1 on 6 matching bases. Trimming took 8 bases from V and 4 from J, leaving 17 bases between them. Germline assignment: CDR1 SQVTM and CDR2 ANQGSEA. This CDR3 comprises 13 residues. The CDR3 nucleotides are TGCAGCTTACACGTCGGGGGCGCCACTGAAGCTTTCTTT. It codes for CSLHVGGATEAFF.

In this sample, this clonotype turned up many times. The CDR3 spells CASSYEAGGANTGELFF. For the CDR3, the DNA is TGTGCCAGCAGTTACGAGGCGGGAGGAGCGAACACCGGGGAGCTGTTTTTT. The chain uses TRBV6-6 and TRBJ2-2; 8 positions match TRBD2. The germline gives CDR1 MNHNY, CDR2 SVGAGI (reference sequence). With 2 bases clipped from V and 0 bases from J, the junction kept 5 bases outside the gene matches. This CDR3 has 17 residues.

Worth noting for this clonotype: This may arise from a read error, as a much more abundant clone is one base away. V is TRBV20-1 and J is TRBJ1-1, with D uncertain. Germline CDR1 is DFQATT and CDR2 is SNEGSKA (reference sequence). This CDR3 spans 12 amino acids. The CDR3 here is CSAGQTNTAAFF. The DNA of the CDR3 is TGCAGTGCTGGGCAGACGAACACTGCAGCTTTCTTT.